Sequencing of this TCR beta chain was carried out in a study of CD8+CD57+ T cells in acquired aplastic anemia (dated by TCRdb to 2017 to 2018). About the investigation overall: Extracted DNA from sorted CD4+ and CD8+ cells averaged around 3.2 ug, ranging from 0.2 to 27.4 ug. CD8+CD57+ expansion was defined as frequency above the mean frequency observed in healthy subjects. Broader findings and caveats from the paper: Roughly 30 CD8+ CDR3 sequences were found to be shared between patients and controls, but these sequences appeared to be highly expressed in patients and within the immunodominant clones of the patients. Between patients and healthy controls, no significant difference in CD8+ Simpson's diversity was found (P=0.060).

Profiling of TCR beta VDJ combinations and CDR3 sequences used genomic DNA as the template. An Illumina HiSeq 2000 was used for TCR repertoire sequencing. As for how the authors treated the data: Repertoires were assessed using TRBV/TRBJ rearrangement plots, CDR3 size and DJ length profiles, and Simpson's diversity index. The immunodominant clone was defined as the most abundant DNA sequence in deep sequencing data. CDR3 amino acid sequences were screened for sharing across subjects and were compared with published repertoires and the VDJdb database. The public reads were reprocessed in TCRdb via fastp at Q25 and MiXCR, keeping in-frame beta chains. Rows matching on CDR3 protein sequence are summarized as one entry with the most common DNA and genes. The V and J calls were not made by the authors but by TCRdb's processing. This sample gives hundreds of thousands of distinct CDR3 sequences in total; more than 25% of them show up just once. The biggest ten clones account for less than 0.85% of the sample.

From cysteine to phenylalanine, the CDR3 is 15 amino acids long. The kept DNA is CDR3 alone, 45 bases in frame from the first base. Between the V and J ends, shortened by 9 bases and 4 bases respectively, the junction contains 15 bases. CDR1 and CDR2, per the germline V gene, are KGHDR and SFDVKD. This clonotype was recorded at least ten times. Its cognate antigen has yet to be identified. Base qualities are not at hand, and no much larger clone is one base apart. Flow cytometry had shown CD8+CD57+ cell expansion in the patients selected for sequencing. Every patient had a diagnosis of severe acquired aplastic anemia based on International Study of Aplastic Anemia and Agranulocytosis and Camitta criteria. Patients had received no therapy at the time of blood sampling. TCR repertoires of sorted CD4+ and CD8+ blood T cells from severe aplastic anemia patients and healthy subjects were deep-sequenced in the study. Patients were enrolled in the USA under clinicaltrials.gov protocols 00001620, 01623167, 00001397, 00071045, 00081523 and 00961064. Ficoll-Paque density gradient centrifugation was used to isolate peripheral blood mononuclear cells. Before DNA extraction, CD4+ and CD8+ T cells were sorted with FACS or magnetic beads.

What was sequenced was sorted CD4+, CD8+, or CD8+CD57+ T cells (not recorded which) from PBMCs. The sequence joins TRBV24-1 to TRBJ2-6; the D gene is perhaps TRBD1, from 5 matching bases. The origin of this receptor is a human donor with aplastic anemia. The DNA sequence follows: TGTGCCACCGGATCTACAGGCCAAGGGGCCAACGTCCTGACTTTC. This is translated as CATGSTGQGANVLTF.